Listed below are T cell receptor beta chains from one sample, sequenced in a study of blood T cell repertoires in COVID-19. Method: immunoSEQ multiplex PCR; TCRdb's copy keeps in-frame clones and lacks some. Counted here are under 300,000 clones, about 80% occurring once; the ten biggest clones make up 3.4%. The source material was PBMCs or T cells enriched from blood (not recorded which). The origin of the receptors is a man over 45 who had recovered from COVID-19. The CDR3 runs from the conserved cysteine through the conserved F or W. A D gene is named only where the DNA matches it firmly. Only part of the rows carry a size: once, few, many, or a class if the clone is expanded.

j_gene | v_gene | len | d_gene | abundance | CDR3nt | CDR3aa
TRBJ1-1 | TRBV5-6 | 15 | TRBD1 | . | TGTGCCAGCAGCTGGACAGGGAATGCGGACACTGAAGCTTTCTTT | CASSWTGNADTEAFF
TRBJ2-1 | TRBV30 | 16 | TRBD1 | . | TGTGCCTGGGGTGACAGGGGGCACCCCTCCTACAATGAGCAGTTCTTC | CAWGDRGHPSYNEQFF
TRBJ1-1 | TRBV28 | 16 | TRBD1 | once | TGTGCCAGCAGTCAATTACCGGGACAGGGGAACGCTGAAGCTTTCTTT | CASSQLPGQGNAEAFF
TRBJ2-5 | TRBV28 | 16 | TRBD1 | once | TGTGCCAGCAGTTTACTCGGGACAGGCCTAGCCGGGGCCCAGTACTTC | CASSLLGTGLAGAQYF
TRBJ2-3 | TRBV7-9 | 16 | TRBD2 | . | TGTGCCAGCAGTCCAAGCGGGGGGTCCGGGACAGATACGCAGTATTTT | CASSPSGGSGTDTQYF
TRBJ1-6 | TRBV5-6 | 16 | . | . | TGTGCCAGCAGTTTCGAGGGTCTGGGAAAGAATTCACCCCTCCACTTT | CASSFEGLGKNSPLHF
TRBJ2-1 | TRBV11-2 | 16 | TRBD2 | . | TGTGCCAGCAGCTTAGGTCTAGCGGGAGGGCCGGGTGAGCAGTTCTTC | CASSLGLAGGPGEQFF
TRBJ1-3 | TRBV9 | 14 | . | . | TGTGCCAGCACGACAGCGATCTCTGGAAACACCATATATTTT | CASTTAISGNTIYF
TRBJ1-1 | TRBV28 | 14 | TRBD1 | . | TGTGCCGGAAGGACAGGGGGCCTGGGCACTGAAGCTTTCTTT | CAGRTGGLGTEAFF
TRBJ2-2 | TRBV24-1 | 15 | TRBD1 | once | TGTGCCACCAGTGATCCCAGGGGGCACACCGGGGAGCTGTTTTTT | CATSDPRGHTGELFF
TRBJ2-3 | TRBV5-5 | 15 | TRBD2 | few | TGTGCCAGCAGCCTCGGACTAGCGGGGTTAGATACGCAGTATTTT | CASSLGLAGLDTQYF
TRBJ2-3 | TRBV10-3 | 15 | TRBD1 | . | TGTGCCATCAGGGGGACAGGGGTCGGGTCAGATACGCAGTATTTT | CAIRGTGVGSDTQYF
TRBJ2-3 | TRBV19 | 13 | . | . | TGTGCCAGTAGATCCCACAGGGCAGATACGCAGTATTTT | CASRSHRADTQYF
TRBJ1-1 | TRBV27 | 14 | . | . | TGTGCCAGCAGTCCCCAGTTGGGGAGCACTGAAGCTTTCTTT | CASSPQLGSTEAFF
TRBJ2-7 | TRBV18 | 16 | . | . | TGTGCCAGCTCATCAACGGCAGGAAACCAAGGCTACGAGCAGTACTTC | CASSSTAGNQGYEQYF
TRBJ1-2 | TRBV7-9 | 15 | . | once | TGTGCCAGCAGCCCCCCGGGGGGCGCTAACTATGGCTACACCTTC | CASSPPGGANYGYTF
TRBJ2-2 | TRBV2 | 14 | . | . | TGTGCCAGCAGTGAAGGCGGGGCCACCGGGGAGCTGTTTTTT | CASSEGGATGELFF
TRBJ2-1 | TRBV5-8 | 19 | TRBD2 | . | TGTGCCAGCAGCTTACCCGGGACTAGCGGGATTTGGGGATACAATGAGCAGTTCTTC | CASSLPGTSGIWGYNEQFF
TRBJ2-3 | TRBV14 | 17 | . | . | TGTGCCAGCAGCCAAGAGGGAGTCGGACCTAGCACAGATACGCAGTATTTT | CASSQEGVGPSTDTQYF
TRBJ2-3 | TRBV18 | 14 | . | . | TGTGCCAGCTCACTCCTTAGCCCCACAGATACGCAGTATTTT | CASSLLSPTDTQYF